The source of this T cell receptor (beta chain) is a study of CD8+ T cells in alopecia areata listed by TCRdb under 2018. Background for the entire study: High-throughput TCRbeta sequencing was used to examine T cell clonal expansion in alopecia areata in both the C3H/HeJ mouse model and human patients. Scalp tissue and sorted CD4+ and CD8+ peripheral blood T cells from patchy and totalis/universalis alopecia areata patients and from healthy controls were covered by human TCRbeta sequencing. Amplification of TCRbeta CDR3 regions was done by immunoSEQ multiplex PCR using 35 Vbeta forward primers and 13 Jbeta reverse primers. Scalp clonality was compared across normal scalp (n=4), patchy alopecia areata scalp (n=8), and alopecia totalis/universalis scalp (n=8). RNA came from the PAXgene miRNA kit for fixed scalp, the miRNeasy kit for PBMCs, and the RNeasy kit for mouse skin. General conclusions and limits of the study: Resident alphabeta T cells in normal human skin are also sequenced, complicating scalp TCR repertoire analysis, unlike mouse skin dominated by gammadelta T cells. Shared TCR sequences between patients were less evident than in mice, which may be partly attributable to HLA diversity in the patient population. Higher clonality and more expanded CD8+ clones were observed in lesional scalp than in normal scalp, particularly in alopecia totalis/universalis, a finding suggestive of antigenic drive.

PBMCs were isolated by density centrifugation and stained for CD3, CD4 and CD8, after which CD4+ and CD8+ T cells were sorted on a FACSAria. Scalp biopsies and blood samples were provided by unaffected controls. This clone was observed a handful of times. Its antigen has not been determined. No qualities accompany the bases; no much larger clone lies one base away. CDR1 and CDR2 are drawn from the germline V gene: SQVTM, ANQGSEA. Between the V and J ends, shortened by 4 bases and 2 bases respectively, the junction contains 10 bases. Including the terminal cysteine and phenylalanine, the CDR3 comprises 13 residues. Only the CDR3 portion is preserved as DNA: 39 bases, with reading frame beginning at the first base. Library prep was done by the immunoSEQ multiplex PCR assay. RNA was extracted from all samples and reverse transcribed into cDNA as template for TCR sequencing. First-strand cDNA was synthesized with SuperScript III using a 2:1 mix of oligo-dT and random hexamers. A synthetic immune receptor repertoire was used to assess amplification bias, and residual bias was removed computationally. On the study's bioinformatics: Raw reads were preprocessed for error removal, and CDR3 was defined according to IMGT conventions as running from the conserved cysteine to phenylalanine. To get clonality, Shannon entropy was normalized by log2 of the number of productive unique TCRs and the result was subtracted from 1. Scalp TCRbeta sequences were cross-referenced with sorted blood CD4 and CD8 repertoires so that the CD4 or CD8 identity of scalp clones could be inferred. Imported from immuneACCESS, the table was reduced by TCRdb to in-frame sequences with V and J called. These copies leave out some clones; in studies compared against another copy, an unresolved V gene accounts for under half, and the cause of the remainder is not known. For V, J and clone size, that table is used; D and trimming come from the DNA. The sample includes about 200,000 clones, with 45% to 70% observed a single time. Around 5% of the sample is held by the ten biggest clonotypes.

The chain is encoded by TRBV29-1 joined to TRBJ2-3; the D segment could be TRBD1, given 6 matching bases. This TCR was recovered from a human donor in good health. Sequenced input: CD8+ T cells sorted from blood. The DNA sequence is given as TGCAGCGTTGTGCGGACAGACACAGATACGCAGTATTTT. The encoded protein is CSVVRTDTDTQYF.